Sequencing of this T cell receptor (beta chain) was carried out in a study of T-cell memory formation after mild COVID-19. Study at large: The TCR clusters were mostly specific to one donor. Findings and limits, study-wide: Pre-infection memory already had some responding clones, implying cross-reactive memory joined. Whereas later expanders leaned CD4+, clones contracting day 15 to 85 showed a balanced CD4/CD8 makeup.

The 5'RACE method, run with constant-segment primers, produced TCR alpha and TCR beta cDNA libraries (carrying sample barcodes and UMIs). TCRdb processed the 5' RACE reads anew with MiXCR; each CDR3 protein has one entry. The table has more than 250,000 distinct CDR3 sequences, around 15% seen once. A remark on this clonotype: Its specificity is unknown.

Material: PBMCs or a T cell subset sorted from them (not recorded which). The sequence was obtained from a man aged 18 to 30 who had mild COVID-19 (a few samples of this study predate the infection). Cell type and time point are not known.

The CDR3, as DNA: TGTGCCAGCAGCTTCCTACCTAGCACAGATACGCAGTATTTT. The encoded protein is CASSFLPSTDTQYF. This chain links TRBV7-3 with TRBJ2-3; D is unclear. CDR3 length equals 14 residues. V was cut by 3 bases and J by 0 bases, with 7 bases left in between. Germline V gene sequence: CDR1 SGHTA, CDR2 FQGTGA.